Each of the 20 T cell receptor beta chains below was sequenced from the same sample in a study of shared clonotypes between healthy human individuals (dated by TCRdb to the early 2020s). The library came from the immunoSEQ multiplex PCR assay. Entries here come from immuneACCESS through TCRdb and include only in-frame sequences with V and J called. Some clones fail to appear in such tables; in the studies checked, an unresolved V gene covers under half of the shortfall, and the cause of the remainder is unknown. This sample holds 550,000 to 800,000 clones; less than 95% were observed only once. The ten largest make up about 34% of the sample. Sequencing was done on a sample of memory CD8+ T cells from PBMCs. The sample's cell subset or site label is to be understood as: CD45RO+ cells pooled with CCR7-negative TemRA cells. All receptors come from a young man in good health. Some clones in this sample may be carry-over from other donors' samples.

J is TRBJ2-5 and V is TRBV5-1; the D is unclear. The CDR3 runs 13 residues. The V gene's germline CDR1 is SGHRS and CDR2 YFSETQ. Trimming stripped 4 bases from V and 5 bases from J, with 12 bases between. The CDR3 reads CASSPTEVETQYF. DNA of the CDR3: TGCGCCAGCAGCCCCACCGAGGTGGAGACCCAGTACTTC.

The chain is built from TRBV27 and TRBJ1-1, with D perhaps TRBD1 (5 bases). The CDR3 has 14 residues. The V gene's germline CDR1 is MNHEY and CDR2 SMNVEV (reference sequence). V was clipped by 3 bases and J by 0 bases, with 8 bases between them. DNA of the CDR3: TGTGCCAGCAGTTTCAGGGCTCTGAACACTGAAGCTTTCTTT. Translated, it gives CASSFRALNTEAFF.

This rearrangement joins TRBV7-9 to TRBJ2-2; D uncertain. Germline CDR1 is SEHNR and CDR2 is FQNEAQ (reference sequence). V lost 2 bases to trimming and J lost 0 bases, with 7 bases between them. CDR3 length: 15 amino acids. The CDR3 here is CASSLMGPNTGELFF. CDR3 DNA sequence: TGTGCCAGCAGCTTAATGGGCCCGAACACCGGGGAGCTGTTTTTT.

V gene TRBV14 combines with J gene TRBJ2-1; D is possibly TRBD1 (7 bases). Trimming took off 0 bases at V and 4 bases at J, with 19 bases between the two ends. This CDR3 contains 18 residues. Germline V gives CDR1 SGHDN, CDR2 FVKESK. This chain's CDR3 is CASSQEAGAGTEYNEQFF. DNA of the CDR3: TGTGCCAGCAGCCAAGAGGCCGGGGCGGGGACAGAATACAATGAGCAGTTCTTC.

This chain uses TRBV4-1 with TRBJ1-3, with no clear D. The CDR3 covers 11 residues. V was clipped by 5 bases and J by 7 bases, with 6 bases between them. Germline V gives CDR1 MGHRA, CDR2 YSYEKL. The CDR3 coding sequence is TGCGCCAGCAGCGGGGAGAACACCATATATTTT. It specifies CASSGENTIYF.

This clone was counted between two and nine times. The J gene is TRBJ2-7, the V gene TRBV6-1, with 10 positions matching TRBD2. Germline V gives CDR1 MNHNS, CDR2 SASEGT. The V segment lost 2 bases and the J segment 5 bases; nucleotides outside the gene matches: 6. The CDR3 extends over 15 amino acids. The CDR3 region is CASSESAGGPHEQYF. CDR3 sequence (DNA): TGTGCCAGCAGTGAATCAGCGGGAGGGCCCCACGAGCAGTACTTC.

The chain combines TRBV9 with TRBJ1-3; 8 bases line up with TRBD1. V shed 4 bases and J 3 bases; nucleotides not matched to a gene: 6. This CDR3 comprises 15 residues. The germline V gene encodes CDR1 SGDLS and CDR2 YYNGEE. This CDR3 reads CASSPQGANGNTIYF. CDR3 DNA sequence: TGTGCCAGCAGCCCCCAGGGGGCGAATGGAAACACCATATATTTT.

This clone was counted between two and nine times. An end of the junction does not agree with germline; a read error may underlie this. The rearrangement joins TRBV20-1 to TRBJ2-7; 8 bases line up with TRBD1. Germline V CDR1 and CDR2: DFQATT, SNEGSKA (reference sequence). The CDR3 runs to 8 residues. CDR3 bases: TGCAGTGCTAGGGACAGGGCCTTC. Its translation is CSARDRAF.

The chain employs TRBV4-2 and TRBJ2-5; possible D gene TRBD2, 5 bases. Germline V gives CDR1 LGHNA, CDR2 YNFKEQ. V was clipped by 3 bases and J by 0 bases, with 14 bases between them. This CDR3 has 16 residues. CDR3 nucleotides: TGTGCCAGCAGCCATGGAGGCGCGCCAAACCAAGAGACCCAGTACTTC. This encodes CASSHGGAPNQETQYF.

Turning to this clone: A read error may account for a junction end that differs from germline. J is TRBJ2-2 and V is TRBV23-1; TRBD1 is a possible D gene (7 bases). TRBV23-1 has ORF status, its function being uncertain. This CDR3 is 17 amino acids long. CDR3 residues: CASSQRRDSRTLGGLFF. The CDR3 DNA reads TGCGCCAGCAGTCAACGCCGGGACAGTCGTACATTGGGGGGGCTGTTTTTT.

This rearrangement joins TRBV2 to TRBJ2-7, with D possibly being TRBD1 or TRBD2 (5 bases each). V was clipped by 7 bases and J by 2 bases, with 9 bases between them. From germline, CDR1 is SNHLY and CDR2 FYNNEI. The CDR3 length is 12 residues. For the CDR3, the DNA is TGTGCCAGCACCGGGGCAACCTACGAGCAGTACTTC. Translation gives CASTGATYEQYF.

This chain joins TRBV14 and TRBJ2-2; D is unresolved. The CDR3 consists of 13 residues. Between the trimmed V and J ends, which lost 10 bases and 5 bases, there was a span of 14 bases. Germline CDR1 SGHDN, CDR2 FVKESK. The CDR3 protein is CATGPFLTGELFF. In DNA, the CDR3 is TGTGCCACCGGACCCTTCTTGACCGGGGAGCTGTTTTTT. Complete variable domain (other parts from reference TRBV14 and TRBJ2-2): EAGVTQFPSHSVIEKGQTVTLRCDPISGHDNLYWYRRVMGKEIKFLLHFVKESKQDESGMPNNRFLAERTGGTYSTLKVQPAELEDSGVYFCATGPFLTGELFFGEGSRLTVL.

The V call is TRBV6-6, the J call TRBJ1-5; D unresolved. Germline CDR1 and CDR2: MNHNY and SVGAGI (reference sequence). V was clipped by 2 bases and J by 4 bases, with 12 bases between them. The CDR3 runs 15 residues. The CDR3 spells CASSYTGYGNQPQHF. The CDR3 DNA reads TGTGCCAGCAGTTACACGGGTTATGGGAATCAGCCCCAGCATTTT.

The chain's CDR3 is CASSSDRDTGELFF. The CDR3 DNA sequence: TGTGCCAGCAGTTCGGACAGGGACACCGGGGAGCTGTTTTTT. J is TRBJ2-2 and V is TRBV28, with 8 bases lining up with TRBD1. V dropped 4 bases and J dropped 3; count of bases not matched to a gene: 1. The CDR3 is made up of 14 amino acids. CDR1 and CDR2 (germline): MDHEN, SYDVKM.

The CDR3 bases are TGTGCCAGCAGCTTAGACCCGGGTTTCTCCTACAATGAGCAGTTCTTC. Translation: CASSLDPGFSYNEQFF. The genes are TRBV11-2 and TRBJ2-1, with D unclear. The germline V and J ends were trimmed by 0 bases and 0 bases, with 9 bases remaining between them. The germline CDR1 and CDR2 sequences are SGHAT and FQNNGV. There are 16 residues in the CDR3.

The chain combines TRBV27 with TRBJ1-1; TRBD1 might be the D (5 bases). This CDR3 is 14 amino acids long. CDR1 is MNHEY, CDR2 SMNVEV, per germline (reference sequence). V shed 3 bases and J shed 10 bases, with 18 bases lying between them. The CDR3: CASSFSLGVGVAFF. The CDR3 bases are TGTGCCAGCAGTTTTAGCCTAGGGGTTGGGGTAGCTTTCTTT.

The V and J genes are TRBV18 and TRBJ2-3; tentative D call: TRBD2 (6 bases). This CDR3 contains 16 residues. V lost 3 bases and J 3 bases, leaving 16 bases between the germline ends. CDR1 and CDR2 from the germline V gene are KGHSH and LQKENI. Here the CDR3 DNA reads TGTGCCAGCTCACCGGAAGCGGGTTGGGTAACAGATACGCAGTATTTT. Its translation: CASSPEAGWVTDTQYF.

This chain joins TRBV28 and TRBJ2-3; possibly TRBD2 for D (6 bases). V lost 7 bases to trimming and J lost 2 bases, with 19 bases between them. Germline V gene data show CDR1 as MDHEN and CDR2 as SYDVKM. The CDR3 extends over 16 amino acids. The CDR3 nucleotides read TGTGCCAGCACCCTCCCCGGGACTGGGGCCACAGATACGCAGTATTTT. It yields the protein CASTLPGTGATDTQYF. The variable domain in full, with the rest retrieved from reference TRBV28 and TRBJ2-3, is DVKVTQSSRYLVKRTGEKVFLECVQDMDHENMFWYRQDPGLGLRLIYFSYDVKMKEKGDIPEGYSVSREKKERFSLILESASTNQTSMYLCASTLPGTGATDTQYFGPGTRLTVL.

The chain uses TRBV5-1 and TRBJ2-7; no firm D call. Germline V gene lookup returns CDR1 SGHRS and CDR2 YFSETQ. This CDR3 is built from 16 residues. The germline V and J ends were trimmed by 0 bases and 4 bases, with 17 bases remaining between them. The DNA for the CDR3 is TGCGCCAGCAGCTTGGAGCCCTCCGGATCAATTTACGAGCAGTACTTC. It yields the protein CASSLEPSGSIYEQYF. The whole variable domain, remainder taken from reference TRBV5-1 and TRBJ2-7, is KAGVTQTPRYLIKTRGQQVTLSCSPISGHRSVSWYQQTPGQGLQFLFEYFSETQRNKGNFPGRFSGRQFSNSRSEMNVSTLELGDSALYLCASSLEPSGSIYEQYFGPGTRLTVT.

V and J are TRBV11-1 and TRBJ1-4; unclear D gene. V was shortened by 5 bases and J by 6 bases, with 13 bases between the two germline ends. The CDR3 spans 14 residues. CDR1 SGHAT and CDR2 FQDESV come from the germline V gene (reference sequence). In nucleotides, the CDR3 is TGTGCCAGCAGCAAACCCGGCGGGGATGAAAAACTGTTTTTT. Protein sequence: CASSKPGGDEKLFF.